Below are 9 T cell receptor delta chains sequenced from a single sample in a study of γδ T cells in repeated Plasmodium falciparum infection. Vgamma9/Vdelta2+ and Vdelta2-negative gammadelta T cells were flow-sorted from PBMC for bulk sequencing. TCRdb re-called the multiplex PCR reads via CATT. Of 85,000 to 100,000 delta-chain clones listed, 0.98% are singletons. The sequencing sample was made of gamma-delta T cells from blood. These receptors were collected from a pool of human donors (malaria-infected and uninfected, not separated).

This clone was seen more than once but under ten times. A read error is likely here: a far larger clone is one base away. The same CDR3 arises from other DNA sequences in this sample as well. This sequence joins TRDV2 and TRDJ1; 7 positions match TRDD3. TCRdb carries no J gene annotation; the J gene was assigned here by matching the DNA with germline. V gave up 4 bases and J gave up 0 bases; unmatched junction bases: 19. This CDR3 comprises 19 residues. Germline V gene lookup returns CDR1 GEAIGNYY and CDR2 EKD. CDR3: CACEPPLGVFGNNTDKLIF. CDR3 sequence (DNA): TGTGCCTGTGAGCCTCCGCTGGGGGTCTTCGGGAATAACACCGATAAACTCATCTTT.

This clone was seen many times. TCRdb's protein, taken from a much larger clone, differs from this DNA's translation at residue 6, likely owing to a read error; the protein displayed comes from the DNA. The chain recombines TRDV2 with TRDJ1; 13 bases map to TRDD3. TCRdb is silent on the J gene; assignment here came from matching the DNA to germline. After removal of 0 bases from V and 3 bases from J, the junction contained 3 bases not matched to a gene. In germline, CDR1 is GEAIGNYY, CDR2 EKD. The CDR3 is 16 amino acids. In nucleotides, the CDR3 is TGTGCCTGTGACACCGCTACTGGGGGATACGCCGATAAACTCATCTTT. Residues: CACDTATGGYADKLIF.

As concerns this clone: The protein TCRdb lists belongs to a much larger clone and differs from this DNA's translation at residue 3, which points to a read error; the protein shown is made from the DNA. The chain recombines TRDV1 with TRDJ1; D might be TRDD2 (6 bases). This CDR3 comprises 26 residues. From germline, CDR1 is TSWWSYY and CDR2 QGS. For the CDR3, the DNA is TGTGCTCGTGGGGAACCAACTTCCTCAGTCTTTATGTTCGAATATGCAGGGGGCCCTAACACCGATAAACTCATCTTT. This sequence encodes CARGEPTSSVFMFEYAGGPNTDKLIF.

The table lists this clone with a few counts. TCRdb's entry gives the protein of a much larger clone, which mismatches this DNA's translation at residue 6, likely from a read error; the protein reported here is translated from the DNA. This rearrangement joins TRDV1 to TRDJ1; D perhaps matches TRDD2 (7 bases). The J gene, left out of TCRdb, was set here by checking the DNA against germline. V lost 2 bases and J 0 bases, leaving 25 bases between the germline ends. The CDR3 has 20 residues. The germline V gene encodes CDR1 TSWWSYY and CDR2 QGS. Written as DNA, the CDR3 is TGTGCTCTTGGGGAAGGTTCCTACTCTGGGGATCCAGCTTACACCGATAAACTCATCTTT. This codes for CALGEGSYSGDPAYTDKLIF.

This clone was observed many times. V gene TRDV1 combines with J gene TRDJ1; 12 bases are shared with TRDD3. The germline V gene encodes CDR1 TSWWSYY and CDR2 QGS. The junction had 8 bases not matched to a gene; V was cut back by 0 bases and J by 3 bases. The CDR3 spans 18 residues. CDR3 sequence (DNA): TGTGCTCTTGGGGAACTGCTCTGGGGGATACGCGTATCCGATAAACTCATCTTT. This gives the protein CALGELLWGIRVSDKLIF.

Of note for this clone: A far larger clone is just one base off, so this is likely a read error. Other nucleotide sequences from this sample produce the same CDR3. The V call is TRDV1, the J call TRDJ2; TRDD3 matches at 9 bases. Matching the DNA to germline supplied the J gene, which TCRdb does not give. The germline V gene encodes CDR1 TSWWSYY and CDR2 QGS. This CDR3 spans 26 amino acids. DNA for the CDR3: TGTGCTCTTGGGGAACTAGCGCTTCCTATGAAGCTGGGGGATTCTCCTTCCTTAGCTTTGACGGCACAACTCTTCTTT. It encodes CALGELALPMKLGDSPSLALTAQLFF.

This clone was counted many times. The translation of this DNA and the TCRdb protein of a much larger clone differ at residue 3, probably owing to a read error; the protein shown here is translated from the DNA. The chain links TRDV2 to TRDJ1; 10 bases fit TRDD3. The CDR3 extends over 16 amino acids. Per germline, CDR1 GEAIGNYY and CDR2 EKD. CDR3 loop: CARDNLGDNMTDKLIF. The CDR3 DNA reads TGTGCCCGTGACAACCTGGGGGATAATATGACCGATAAACTCATCTTT.

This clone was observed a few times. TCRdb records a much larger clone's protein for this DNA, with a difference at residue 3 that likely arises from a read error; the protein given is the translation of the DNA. The CDR3 sequence: CAPGERRLGAPKSDKLIF. The CDR3 DNA sequence: TGTGCTCCTGGGGAACGTCGCCTGGGGGCTCCCAAGTCCGATAAACTCATCTTT. The chain couples TRDV1 to TRDJ1; 7 bases agree with TRDD3. The J gene, left out of TCRdb, was set here by checking the DNA against germline. The germline CDR1 and CDR2 sequences are TSWWSYY and QGS. This CDR3 is 18 amino acids long.

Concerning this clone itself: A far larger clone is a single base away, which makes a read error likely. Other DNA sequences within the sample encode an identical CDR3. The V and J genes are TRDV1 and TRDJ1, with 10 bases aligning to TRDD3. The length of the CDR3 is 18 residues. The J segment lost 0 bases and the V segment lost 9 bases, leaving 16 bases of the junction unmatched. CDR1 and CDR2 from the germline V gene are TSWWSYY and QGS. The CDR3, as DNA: TGTGCTCTCCTACCCTCCTACGGGGGATACGGGTACACCGATAAACTCATCTTT. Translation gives CALLPSYGGYGYTDKLIF.